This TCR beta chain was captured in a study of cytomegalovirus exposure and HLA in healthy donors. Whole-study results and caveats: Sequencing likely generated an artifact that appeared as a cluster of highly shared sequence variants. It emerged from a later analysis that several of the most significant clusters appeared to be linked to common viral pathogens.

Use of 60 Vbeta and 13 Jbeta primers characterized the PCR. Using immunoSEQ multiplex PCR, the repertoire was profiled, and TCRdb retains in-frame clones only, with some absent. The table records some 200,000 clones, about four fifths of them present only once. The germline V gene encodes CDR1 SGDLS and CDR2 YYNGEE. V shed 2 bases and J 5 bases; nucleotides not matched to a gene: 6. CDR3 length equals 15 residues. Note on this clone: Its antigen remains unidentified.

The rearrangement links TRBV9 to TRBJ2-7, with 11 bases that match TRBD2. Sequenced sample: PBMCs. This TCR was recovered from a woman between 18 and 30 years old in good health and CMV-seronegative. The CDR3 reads CASSVELAGGNEQYF. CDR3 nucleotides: TGTGCCAGCAGCGTTGAATTAGCGGGAGGGAACGAGCAGTACTTC.